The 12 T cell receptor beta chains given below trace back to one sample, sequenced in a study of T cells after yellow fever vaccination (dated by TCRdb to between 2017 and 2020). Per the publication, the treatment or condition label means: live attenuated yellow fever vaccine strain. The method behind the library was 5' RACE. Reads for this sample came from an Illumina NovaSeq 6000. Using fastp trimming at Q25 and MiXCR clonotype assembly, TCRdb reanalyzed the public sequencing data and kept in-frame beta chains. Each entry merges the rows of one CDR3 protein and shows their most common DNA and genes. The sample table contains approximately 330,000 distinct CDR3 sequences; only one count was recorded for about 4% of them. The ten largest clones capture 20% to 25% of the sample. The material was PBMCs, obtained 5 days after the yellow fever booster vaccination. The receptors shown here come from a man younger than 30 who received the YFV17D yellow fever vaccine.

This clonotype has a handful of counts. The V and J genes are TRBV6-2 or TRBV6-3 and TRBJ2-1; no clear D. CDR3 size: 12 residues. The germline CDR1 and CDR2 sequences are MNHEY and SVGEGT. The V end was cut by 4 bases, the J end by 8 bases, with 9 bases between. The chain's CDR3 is CASSFSIHEQFF. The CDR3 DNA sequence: TGTGCCAGCAGTTTTTCAATCCATGAGCAGTTCTTC.

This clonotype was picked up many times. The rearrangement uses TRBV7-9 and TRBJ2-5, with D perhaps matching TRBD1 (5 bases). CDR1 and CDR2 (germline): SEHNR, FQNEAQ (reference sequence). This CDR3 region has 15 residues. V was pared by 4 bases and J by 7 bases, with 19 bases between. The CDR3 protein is CASSSGRVWQGTQYF. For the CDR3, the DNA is TGTGCCAGCAGCTCCGGCAGGGTATGGCAGGGGACCCAGTACTTC.

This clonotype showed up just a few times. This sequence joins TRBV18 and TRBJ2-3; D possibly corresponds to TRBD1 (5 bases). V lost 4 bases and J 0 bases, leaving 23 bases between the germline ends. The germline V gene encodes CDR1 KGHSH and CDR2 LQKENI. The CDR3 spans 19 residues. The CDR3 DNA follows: TGTGCCAGCTCACTCTTAGACAGTTCTATCCATTCTAGCACAGATACGCAGTATTTT. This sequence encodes CASSLLDSSIHSSTDTQYF. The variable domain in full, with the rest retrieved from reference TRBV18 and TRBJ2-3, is NAGVMQNPRHLVRRRGQEARLRCSPMKGHSHVYWYRQLPEEGLKFMVYLQKENIIDESGMPKERFSAEFPKEGPSILRIQQVVRGDSAAYFCASSLLDSSIHSSTDTQYFGPGTRLTVL.

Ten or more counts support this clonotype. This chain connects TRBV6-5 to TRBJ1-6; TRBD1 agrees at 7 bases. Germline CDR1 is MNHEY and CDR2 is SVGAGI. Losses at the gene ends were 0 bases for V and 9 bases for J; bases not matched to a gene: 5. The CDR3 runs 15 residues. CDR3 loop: CASSYSTGRSSPLHF. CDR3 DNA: TGTGCCAGCAGTTACTCGACAGGGCGCTCTTCACCCCTCCACTTT.

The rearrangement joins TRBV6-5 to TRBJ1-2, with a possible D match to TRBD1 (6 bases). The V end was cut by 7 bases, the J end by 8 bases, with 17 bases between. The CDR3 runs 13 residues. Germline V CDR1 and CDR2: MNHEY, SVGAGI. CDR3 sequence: CASKPGASIGYTF. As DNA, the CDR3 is TGTGCCAGCAAACCGGGGGCCTCTATAGGCTACACCTTC.

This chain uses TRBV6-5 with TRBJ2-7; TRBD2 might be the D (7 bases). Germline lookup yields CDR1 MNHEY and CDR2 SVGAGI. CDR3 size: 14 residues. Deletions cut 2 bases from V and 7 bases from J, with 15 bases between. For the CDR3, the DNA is TGTGCCAGCAGTTACACCGGGACTACAGGGGAGCAGTACTTC. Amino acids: CASSYTGTTGEQYF.

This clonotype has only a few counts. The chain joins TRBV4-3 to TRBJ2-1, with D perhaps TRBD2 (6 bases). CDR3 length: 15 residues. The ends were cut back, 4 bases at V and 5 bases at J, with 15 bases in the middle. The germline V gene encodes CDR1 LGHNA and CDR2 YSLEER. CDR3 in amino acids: CASSPGGTINNEQFF. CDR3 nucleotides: TGCGCCAGCAGCCCTGGCGGGACCATTAACAATGAGCAGTTCTTC.

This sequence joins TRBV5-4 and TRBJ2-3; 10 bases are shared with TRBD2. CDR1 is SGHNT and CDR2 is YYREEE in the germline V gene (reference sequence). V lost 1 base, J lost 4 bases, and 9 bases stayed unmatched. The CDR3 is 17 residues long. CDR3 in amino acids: CASSLRTSGPQADTQYF. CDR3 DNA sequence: TGTGCCAGCAGCTTGAGGACTAGCGGACCCCAGGCAGATACGCAGTATTTT.

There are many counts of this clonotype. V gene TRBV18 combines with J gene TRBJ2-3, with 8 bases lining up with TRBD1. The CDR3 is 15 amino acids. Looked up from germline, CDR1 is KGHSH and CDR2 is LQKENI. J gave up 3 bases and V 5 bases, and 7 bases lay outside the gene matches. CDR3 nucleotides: TGTGCCAGCTCAACCCAGGGGGCGAGTACAGATACGCAGTATTTT. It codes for CASSTQGASTDTQYF.

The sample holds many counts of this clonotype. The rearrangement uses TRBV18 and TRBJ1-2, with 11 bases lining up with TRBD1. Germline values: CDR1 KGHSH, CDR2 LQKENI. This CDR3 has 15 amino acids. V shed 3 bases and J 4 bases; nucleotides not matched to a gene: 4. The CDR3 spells CASSPQGTGGYGYTF. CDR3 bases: TGTGCCAGCTCACCCCAAGGGACAGGGGGCTATGGCTACACCTTC.

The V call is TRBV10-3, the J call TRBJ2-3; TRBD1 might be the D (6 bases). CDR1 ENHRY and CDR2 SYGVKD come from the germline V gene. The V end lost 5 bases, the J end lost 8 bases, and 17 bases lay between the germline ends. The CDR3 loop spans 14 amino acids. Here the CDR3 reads CAISLGQRSVTQYF. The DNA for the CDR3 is TGTGCCATCAGTTTAGGACAGCGGTCAGTTACGCAGTATTTT.

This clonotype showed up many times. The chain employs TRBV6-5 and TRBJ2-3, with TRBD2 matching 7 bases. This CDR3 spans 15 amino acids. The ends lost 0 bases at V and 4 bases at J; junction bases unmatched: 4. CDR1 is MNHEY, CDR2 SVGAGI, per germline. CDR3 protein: CASSYSRGNSDTQYF. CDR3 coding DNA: TGTGCCAGCAGTTACTCGCGGGGGAATTCAGATACGCAGTATTTT.